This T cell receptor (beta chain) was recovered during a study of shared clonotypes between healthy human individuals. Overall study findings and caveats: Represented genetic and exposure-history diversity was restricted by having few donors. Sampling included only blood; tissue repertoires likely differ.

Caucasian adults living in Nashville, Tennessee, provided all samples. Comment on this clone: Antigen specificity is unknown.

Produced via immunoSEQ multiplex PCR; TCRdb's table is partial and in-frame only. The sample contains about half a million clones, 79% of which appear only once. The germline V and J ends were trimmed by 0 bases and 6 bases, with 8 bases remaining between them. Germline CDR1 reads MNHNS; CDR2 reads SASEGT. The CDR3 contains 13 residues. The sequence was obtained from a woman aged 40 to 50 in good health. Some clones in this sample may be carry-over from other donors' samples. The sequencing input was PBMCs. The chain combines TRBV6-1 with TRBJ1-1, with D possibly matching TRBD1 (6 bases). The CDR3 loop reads CASSEAHRAEAFF. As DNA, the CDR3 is TGTGCCAGCAGTGAAGCTCACAGGGCTGAAGCTTTCTTT.